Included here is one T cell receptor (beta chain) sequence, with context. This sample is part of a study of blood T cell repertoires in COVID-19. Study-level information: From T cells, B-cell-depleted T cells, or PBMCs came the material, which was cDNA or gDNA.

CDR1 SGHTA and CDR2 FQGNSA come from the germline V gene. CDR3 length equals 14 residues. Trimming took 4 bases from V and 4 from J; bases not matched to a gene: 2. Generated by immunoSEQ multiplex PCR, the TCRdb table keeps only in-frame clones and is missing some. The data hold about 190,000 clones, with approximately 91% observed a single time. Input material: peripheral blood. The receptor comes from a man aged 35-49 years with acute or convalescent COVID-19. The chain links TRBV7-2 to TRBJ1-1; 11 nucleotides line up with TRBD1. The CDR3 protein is CASSSGTGGTEAFF. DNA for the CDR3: TGTGCCAGCAGCTCAGGGACAGGGGGCACTGAAGCTTTCTTT.